These T cell receptor beta chains were read from a single sample in a study of blood T cells in healthy people across ages. TCRdb fed the 5' RACE reads into MiXCR, producing one record per CDR3 protein. The sample carries about 650,000 distinct CDR3 sequences, roughly 32% recorded once. Material: blood. The receptors were gathered from a woman older than 75 in good health. CDR3s include the opening cysteine and the closing phenylalanine or tryptophan. D genes are given only for firm matches. Expanded clones are given a class, and other clones once, few, many or no size at all.

j_call | v_call | d_call | cdr3_length | clone_size | cdr3_nt | cdr3_aa
TRBJ2-6 | TRBV7-9 | TRBD1 | 20 | many | TGTGCCAGCAGCTGGCGTGGGACAGGTGGATACTCGCTTCGGGCCAACGTCCTGACTTTC | CASSWRGTGGYSLRANVLTF
TRBJ1-5 | TRBV7-3 | NA | 11 | once | TGTGCCAGCAGCTTAAATCAGCCCCAGCAGTTT | CASSLNQPQQF
TRBJ2-7 | TRBV30 | NA | 12 | NA | TGTGCCTGGAGTCTGAGCTCCTACGAGCAGTACTTC | CAWSLSSYEQYF
TRBJ1-1 | TRBV7-9 | NA | 14 | NA | TGTGCCAGCAGCTTAGGAGCGACAGCGTCTGAAGCTTTCTTT | CASSLGATASEAFF
TRBJ1-5 | TRBV28 | TRBD1 | 16 | many | TGTGCCAGCAAGTCCCTAGAGACAGGGTTCAATCAGCCCCAGCATTTT | CASKSLETGFNQPQHF
TRBJ1-1 | TRBV7-9 | TRBD1 | 13 | few | TGTGCCCCCCAGGGGGCGGTGGGCACTGAAGCTTTCTTT | CAPQGAVGTEAFF
TRBJ1-6 | TRBV6-2/TRBV6-3 | NA | 12 | many | TGTGCCAGCAGCGAGGGGAATTCACCCCTCCACTTT | CASSEGNSPLHF
TRBJ1-1 | TRBV7-2 | NA | 13 | NA | TGTGCCAGCAGCCGGGACCCCCAATCTGAAGCTTTCTTT | CASSRDPQSEAFF
TRBJ2-1 | TRBV20-1 | TRBD2 | 15 | many | TGCAGTGCCGGACTAGCGGGGGTCAACTACAATGAGCAGTTCTTC | CSAGLAGVNYNEQFF
TRBJ2-1 | TRBV20-1 | TRBD2 | 15 | many | TGCAGTGCTAGCCCTACTAGCGGGGGGTCCAATGAGCAGTTCTTC | CSASPTSGGSNEQFF
TRBJ2-7 | TRBV18 | TRBD2 | 15 | NA | TGTGCCAGCTCACCGTCCGGGACTAGCGTCTACGAGCAGTACTTC | CASSPSGTSVYEQYF
TRBJ2-1 | TRBV7-2 | TRBD2 | 17 | NA | TGTGCCAGCAGCCCCGGTTGGCTAGCGGGGGCCAGGGATGAGCAGTTCTTC | CASSPGWLAGARDEQFF
TRBJ2-6 | TRBV29-1 | NA | 13 | NA | TGCAGCGTTGGGATCTCTGGGGCCAACGTCCTGACTTTC | CSVGISGANVLTF
TRBJ1-2 | TRBV7-2 | NA | 14 | many | TGTGCCAGCAGCTTAGCAACGGCGGGGGATGGCTACACCTTC | CASSLATAGDGYTF
TRBJ2-1 | TRBV5-8 | NA | 16 | NA | TGTGCCAGCAGCTTGGCCCCCCGACAGCCGGGCGATGAGCAGTTCTTC | CASSLAPRQPGDEQFF
TRBJ2-1 | TRBV9 | NA | 16 | many | TGTGCCAGCAGCGTAGCCGGACCCCCTGGGCCCAATGAGCAGTTCTTC | CASSVAGPPGPNEQFF
TRBJ2-7 | TRBV5-1 | TRBD1 | 15 | many | TGCGCCAGCAGCGCCGGAGGGACAGGGGGCTACGAGCAGTACTTC | CASSAGGTGGYEQYF
TRBJ2-7 | TRBV11-2 | NA | 15 | NA | TGTGCCAGTAGCGCATGCCGGGGGCCCCCTCACGAGCAGTACTTC | CASSACRGPPHEQYF
TRBJ2-5 | TRBV5-1 | TRBD1 | 15 | many | TGCGCCAGCAGCACCATGACAGGGGGTCGAGAGACCCAGTACTTC | CASSTMTGGRETQYF
TRBJ1-4 | TRBV7-2 | NA | 13 | many | TGTGCCAGCAGCTTGGGGCAGGATGGAAAACTGTTTTTT | CASSLGQDGKLFF
TRBJ2-7 | TRBV4-2 | TRBD2 | 15 | NA | TGTGCCAGCAGCCAAGGTACAGGAGCGGGAGACGAGCAGTACTTC | CASSQGTGAGDEQYF
TRBJ2-7 | TRBV20-1 | TRBD1 | 15 | many | TGCAGTGCTAGACGCCGGGACAGGGGGCTATACGAGCAGTACTTC | CSARRRDRGLYEQYF
TRBJ2-5 | TRBV20-1 | TRBD2 | 15 | many | TGCAGTGCTAGAGATCCTAGCGGGGTAAGAGGGACCCAGTACTTC | CSARDPSGVRGTQYF
TRBJ2-1 | TRBV7-3 | NA | 13 | many | TGTGCCAGCAGCTCCAGGGGGGAGGGTGAGCAGTTCTTC | CASSSRGEGEQFF
TRBJ2-6 | TRBV7-9 | TRBD1 | 15 | NA | TGTGCCAGCAGGACAGGGGGATCTGGGGCCAACGTCCTGACTTTC | CASRTGGSGANVLTF
TRBJ2-1 | TRBV7-8 | NA | 16 | many | TGTGCCAGCAGCTTACAAGGAACGGCCATCTACAATGAGCAGTTCTTC | CASSLQGTAIYNEQFF
TRBJ2-3 | TRBV30 | NA | 15 | few | TGTGCCTGGAGTGTCCGGGGGGCGGGCACAGATACGCAGTATTTT | CAWSVRGAGTDTQYF
TRBJ1-4 | TRBV4-3 | NA | 15 | many | TGCGCCAGCAGCCAAGCGGGAGGGGCAAATGAAAAACTGTTTTTT | CASSQAGGANEKLFF
TRBJ2-1 | TRBV5-5 | NA | 13 | NA | TGTGCCAGCAGCTTGAAGCCCTACAATGAACAGTTCTTC | CASSLKPYNEQFF
TRBJ1-5 | TRBV2 | NA | 18 | NA | TGTGCCAGCAGTGAAGCCGGAGGGAACTATTATAGCAATCAGCCCCAGCATTTT | CASSEAGGNYYSNQPQHF
TRBJ1-5 | TRBV7-9 | NA | 15 | many | TGTGCCAGCAGCTTAGGAGCCTGGGACAATCAGCCCCAGCATTTT | CASSLGAWDNQPQHF
TRBJ2-1 | TRBV24-1 | TRBD1 | 16 | many | TGTGCCACCAGTGACCCCGGGACAGGGAGGAACAATGAGCAGTTCTTC | CATSDPGTGRNNEQFF
TRBJ1-2 | TRBV28 | NA | 12 | many | TGTGCCAGCAGTTTGGTTAGAGTCGGCTACACCTTC | CASSLVRVGYTF
TRBJ2-7 | TRBV7-3 | NA | 16 | NA | TGTGCCAGCAGCCCTCACCCGGACAGCTCCTCCTACGAGCAGTACTTC | CASSPHPDSSSYEQYF
TRBJ1-1 | TRBV20-1 | NA | 15 | NA | TGCAGTGCTAGAGATATGGACGGGGTTCCCCCTGAAGCTTTCTTT | CSARDMDGVPPEAFF
TRBJ2-7 | TRBV12-3/TRBV12-4 | TRBD2 | 14 | NA | TGTGCCAGCAGCCTACTAGCGGGGATCTACGAGCAGTACTTC | CASSLLAGIYEQYF
TRBJ2-6 | TRBV5-1 | NA | 14 | NA | TGCGCCAGCAGCTCCAACGCTGGGGCCAACGTCATGACTTTC | CASSSNAGANVMTF
TRBJ2-7 | TRBV6-1 | NA | 14 | many | TGTGCCAGCAGTGAAGCAGGCACCTCCTACGAGCAGTACTTC | CASSEAGTSYEQYF
TRBJ2-1 | TRBV12-3/TRBV12-4 | TRBD2 | 13 | many | TGTGCCACGGGGGCTAGCGGGGGGAATGAGCAGTTCTTC | CATGASGGNEQFF
TRBJ2-2 | TRBV4-2 | NA | 17 | NA | TGTGCCAGCAGCCAAGATGGGACGGGAGCGAACACCGGGGAGCTGTTTTTT | CASSQDGTGANTGELFF
TRBJ2-2 | TRBV28 | NA | 14 | once | TGTGCCAGCAGTTTACAGGGATACGCCGGGGAGCTGTTTTTT | CASSLQGYAGELFF
TRBJ1-3 | TRBV20-1 | NA | 12 | few | TGCAGTGCTAGGGCCGGTGGAAACACCATATATTTT | CSARAGGNTIYF
TRBJ2-7 | TRBV20-1 | NA | 16 | NA | TGCAGTGCTAGTCGATCGACCGGGACGCCCTCCTACGAGCAGTACTTC | CSASRSTGTPSYEQYF
TRBJ2-5 | TRBV18 | NA | 16 | many | TGTGCCAGCTCACAGACAGGAGGGTTTGGGCGTGAGACCCAGTACTTC | CASSQTGGFGRETQYF
TRBJ2-1 | TRBV20-1 | NA | 14 | many | TGCAGTGCTAGAGTGCACAACCTTCGGGATGAGCAGTTCTTC | CSARVHNLRDEQFF
TRBJ2-3 | TRBV6-5 | NA | 14 | many | TGTGCCAGCAAGAGGACTAACACGGGAGATACGCAGTATTTT | CASKRTNTGDTQYF
TRBJ2-2 | TRBV6-2/TRBV6-3 | NA | 15 | NA | TGTGCCAGCAGTTACGGCGGGTATAACACCGGGGAGCTGTTTTTT | CASSYGGYNTGELFF
TRBJ2-5 | TRBV20-1 | TRBD1 | 13 | many | TGCAGTGCTACGACAGGGCGAGAAGAGACCCAGTACTTC | CSATTGREETQYF
TRBJ2-3 | TRBV6-1 | TRBD2 | 15 | few | TGTGCCAGCAAAGAGCGGGGGGCCAGCACAGATACGCAGTATTTT | CASKERGASTDTQYF
TRBJ2-1 | TRBV11-2 | NA | 15 | NA | TGTGCCAGCAGCTTACGTTACGGGAACAACAATGAGCAGTTCTTC | CASSLRYGNNNEQFF
TRBJ2-5 | TRBV7-2 | NA | 13 | NA | TGTGCCAGCAGCTTAGAGCACCAAGAGACCCAGTACTTC | CASSLEHQETQYF
TRBJ2-7 | TRBV30 | NA | 11 | NA | TGTGCCTGGATTGAGAACTACGAGCAGTACTTC | CAWIENYEQYF
TRBJ2-7 | TRBV9 | NA | 13 | many | TGTGCCAGCAGCCCGGGGCTAACCTACGAGCAGTACTTC | CASSPGLTYEQYF
TRBJ1-1 | TRBV10-3 | TRBD1 | 13 | few | TGTGCCATCAGTGACAGGGGGTCTCCTGAAGCTTTCTTT | CAISDRGSPEAFF
TRBJ2-5 | TRBV29-1 | TRBD2 | 14 | NA | TGCAGTCTGGGGGTAGCGGGGGGGCCGGGTGTAAGGTACTTC | CSLGVAGGPGVRYF